This TCR beta chain was retrieved from a study of OX40 agonist ivuxolimab in advanced cancers. Study-level points and caveats: More expanded clones were found, on average, in CD8+ than in CD4+ T cells. At 0.1-3.0 mg/kg, partial responders had clonal expansion among the lowest observed.

Autoimmune disease history or systemic immunosuppression disqualified patients. CDR3 length equals 14 residues. V gave up 2 bases and J gave up 5 bases; unmatched junction bases: 4. From germline, CDR1 is SGHRS and CDR2 YFSETQ. The method was immunoSEQ multiplex PCR; TCRdb's version includes in-frame clones alone and lacks a portion of them. The profile shows fewer than 85,000 clones, 90% of them singletons. Comment on this clone: No antigen is known for it.

The chain recombines TRBV5-1 with TRBJ2-5; 9 nucleotides align to TRBD2. This clonotype originated in an adult with an advanced solid tumor such as melanoma, head and neck, liver or kidney cancer. Sequences were derived from CD4+ or CD8+ T cells sorted from blood, sampled in a trial of the OX40 agonist ivuxolimab. CDR3 in DNA: TGCGCCAGCAGCTTTATTAGCGGGAGTGAGACCCAGTACTTC. Protein product: CASSFISGSETQYF.